The sequence of this TCR beta chain was determined in a study of human T cells and chemical hapten exposure. About the research overall: Throughout the roughly 25-week study, diphenylcyclopropenone was applied weekly to the patients' scalps. The patients were mostly female; they had alopecia areata, totalis or universalis.

One entry per CDR3 protein results from TCRdb running MiXCR on the RACE reads. The table lists 50,000 or so distinct CDR3 sequences, approximately 9.1% of them singletons, with around 4% in the top ten. This clonotype was seen many times. What it recognizes is unknown. Study-level points and caveats: Against controls, expanded TCRs gave rise to significantly more large CDR3 similarity clusters.

Time point given: patch test 1, 2 weeks after DPC sensitization. The sample's treatment: therapeutic diphenylcyclopropenone sensitization with weekly scalp DPC. The study drew its donors from alopecia patients who were 18 to 70 years old and suitable for DPC. V lost 2 bases to trimming and J lost 4 bases, with 12 bases between them. This CDR3 spans 15 amino acids. Germline CDR1 is MNHNS and CDR2 is SASEGT. The chain is built from TRBV6-1 and TRBJ1-3; tentative D call: TRBD1 (5 bases). The material sequenced was whole blood, taken in connection with sensitization to the hapten diphenylcyclopropenone (DPC). The receptor's source is a woman in her fifties or sixties with alopecia areata. Some clones in this sample may be carry-over from other donors' samples. The chain's CDR3 is CASSEWTNQGNTIYF. In nucleotides, the CDR3 is TGTGCCAGCAGTGAATGGACAAACCAAGGAAACACCATATATTTT.